The sequence of this TCR beta chain was determined in a study of identical twins. TCRdb independently ran MiXCR on the 5' RACE reads; one entry per CDR3 protein. Of about 520,000 distinct CDR3 sequences detected, 20% to 25% appear once; the ten largest clones hold around 0.9%. This clonotype turned up a few times. These records were also assigned to another study, of T cells expressing NK-cell markers.

What was sequenced was CD4+ T cells sorted from blood. The TCR was taken from a young woman in good health.

The DNA of the CDR3 is TGTGCCAGCAGTACTCCCGGCGAGCAGTACTTC. This translates into CASSTPGEQYF. The V call is TRBV5-5, the J call TRBJ2-7; no clear D gene. Germline CDR1 and CDR2: SGHKS and YYEKEE (reference sequence). The CDR3 has 11 residues. V was shortened by 5 bases and J by 6 bases, with 9 bases between the two germline ends.